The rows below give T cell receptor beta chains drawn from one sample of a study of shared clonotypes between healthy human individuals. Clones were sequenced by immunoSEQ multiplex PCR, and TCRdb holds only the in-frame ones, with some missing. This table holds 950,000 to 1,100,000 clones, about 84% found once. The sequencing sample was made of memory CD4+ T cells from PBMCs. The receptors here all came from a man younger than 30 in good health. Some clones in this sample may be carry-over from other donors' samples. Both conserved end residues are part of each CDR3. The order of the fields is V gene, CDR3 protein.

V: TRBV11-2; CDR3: CASSFKGGGEKLFF
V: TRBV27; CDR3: CASSLSGSRETQYF
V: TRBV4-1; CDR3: CASSQTQGILEKLFF
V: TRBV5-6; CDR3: CASSLAGVTTQYF
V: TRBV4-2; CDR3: CASSQGTSGSIVTGELFF
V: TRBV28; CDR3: CASKGGQGSTNTEAFF
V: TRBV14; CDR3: CASSLLAPSSYNEQFF
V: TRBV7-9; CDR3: CASSLARGDTGELFF
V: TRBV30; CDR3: CAWSPRRGTEAFF
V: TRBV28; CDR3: CASSLGLGLGPQETQYF
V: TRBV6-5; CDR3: CASSPAKNIQYF
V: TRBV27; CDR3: CASSFRWQGRVDSQPQHF
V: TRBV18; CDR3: CASSSGLADAYEQYF
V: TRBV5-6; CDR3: CASSRATGGNEKLFF
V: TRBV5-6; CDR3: CASSSRQGARETQYF
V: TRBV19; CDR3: CASSMGFGRVNTEAFF
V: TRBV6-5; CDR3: CASSSRQGGEQYF
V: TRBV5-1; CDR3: CASKGTGGTEAFF
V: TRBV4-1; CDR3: CASSHPGARNEKLFF
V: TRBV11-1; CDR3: CASSFGTGAYYNEQFF
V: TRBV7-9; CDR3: CASSQKDSRRGPEAFF
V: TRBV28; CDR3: CASSLRGLNTEAFF
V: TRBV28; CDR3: CASSLSRTEAFF
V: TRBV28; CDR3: CASRLRQGGNYGYTF
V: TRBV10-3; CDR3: CAIRDRDTEAFF
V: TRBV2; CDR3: CASSGTLGDQPQHF
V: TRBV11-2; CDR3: CASSPRLRATEAFF
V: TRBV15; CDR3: CATSRGPTGIYEQYF
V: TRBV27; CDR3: CASSLGATWGTQYF
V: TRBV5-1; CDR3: CASSYGLAGGKNEQFF
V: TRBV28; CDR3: CASGTAATNEKLFF
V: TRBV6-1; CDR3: CASSEALGQGRQPQHF
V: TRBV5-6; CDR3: CASSLEGYSNQPQHF
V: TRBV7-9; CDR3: CASSLSNGFQETQYF
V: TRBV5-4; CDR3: CASSPTGQGAYEQYF
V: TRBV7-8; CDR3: CASSGLLNYGYTF
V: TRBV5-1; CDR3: CASSPGPGQGNQPQHF
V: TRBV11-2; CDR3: CASSSSRGRNTGELFF
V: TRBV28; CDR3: CASSWRAGDSNQPQHF
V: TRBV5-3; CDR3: CARSWGDITDTQYF
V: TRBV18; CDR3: CASSLQREYIYEQYF
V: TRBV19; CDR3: CASSPVQGWKYNEQFF
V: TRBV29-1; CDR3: CSVRLAGNQETQYF
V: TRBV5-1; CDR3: CASSLDQTYNEQFF
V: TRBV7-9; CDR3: CASSPVGTSGFF